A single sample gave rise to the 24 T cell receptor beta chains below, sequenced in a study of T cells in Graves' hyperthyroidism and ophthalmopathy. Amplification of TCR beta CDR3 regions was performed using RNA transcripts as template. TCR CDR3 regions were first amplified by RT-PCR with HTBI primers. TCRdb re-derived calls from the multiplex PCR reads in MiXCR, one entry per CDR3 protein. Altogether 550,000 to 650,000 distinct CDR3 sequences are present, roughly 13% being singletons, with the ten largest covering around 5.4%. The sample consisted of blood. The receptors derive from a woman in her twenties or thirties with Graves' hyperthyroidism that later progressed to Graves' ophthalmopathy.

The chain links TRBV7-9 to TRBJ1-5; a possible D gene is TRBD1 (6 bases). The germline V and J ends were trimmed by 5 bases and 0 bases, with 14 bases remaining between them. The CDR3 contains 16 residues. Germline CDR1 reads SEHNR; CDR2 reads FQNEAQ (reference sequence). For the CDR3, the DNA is TGTGCCAGCAGCCCGCCGGGGGCGGTTAGCAATCAGCCCCAGCATTTT. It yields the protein CASSPPGAVSNQPQHF.

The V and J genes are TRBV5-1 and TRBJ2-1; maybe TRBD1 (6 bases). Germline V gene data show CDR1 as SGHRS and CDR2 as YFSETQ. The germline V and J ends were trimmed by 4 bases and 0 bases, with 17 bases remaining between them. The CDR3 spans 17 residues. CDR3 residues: CASSPPLTGSSYNEQFF. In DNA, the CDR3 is TGCGCCAGCAGCCCACCCCTTACAGGGAGCTCCTACAATGAGCAGTTCTTC.

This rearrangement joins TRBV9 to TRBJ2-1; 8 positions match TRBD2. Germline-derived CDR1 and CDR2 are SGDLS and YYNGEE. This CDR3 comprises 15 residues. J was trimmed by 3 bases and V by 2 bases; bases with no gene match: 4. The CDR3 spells CASSVSGESYNEQFF. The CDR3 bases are TGTGCCAGCAGCGTTAGCGGGGAGAGCTACAATGAGCAGTTCTTC.

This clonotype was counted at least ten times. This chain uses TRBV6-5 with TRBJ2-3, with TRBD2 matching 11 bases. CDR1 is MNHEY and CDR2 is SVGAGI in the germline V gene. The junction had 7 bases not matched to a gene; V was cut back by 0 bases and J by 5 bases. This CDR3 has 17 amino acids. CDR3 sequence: CASSYSGLAGGLDTQYF. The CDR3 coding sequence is TGTGCCAGCAGTTACTCGGGGCTAGCGGGAGGACTAGATACGCAGTATTTT.

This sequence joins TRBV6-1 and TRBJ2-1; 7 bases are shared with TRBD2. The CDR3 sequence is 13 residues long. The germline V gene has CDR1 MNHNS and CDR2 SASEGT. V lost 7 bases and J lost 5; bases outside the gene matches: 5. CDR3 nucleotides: TGTGCCAGCACCACTAGCGCCGACAATGAGCAGTTCTTC. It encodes CASTTSADNEQFF.

As DNA, the CDR3 is TGTGCCAGCAGTGAGGGTTTCATGAACACTGAAGCTTTCTTT. Protein sequence: CASSEGFMNTEAFF. The rearrangement links TRBV2 to TRBJ1-1; no reliable D call. This CDR3 spans 14 amino acids. The germline V and J ends were trimmed by 3 bases and 0 bases, with 8 bases remaining between them. Germline V lookup: CDR1 SNHLY, CDR2 FYNNEI.

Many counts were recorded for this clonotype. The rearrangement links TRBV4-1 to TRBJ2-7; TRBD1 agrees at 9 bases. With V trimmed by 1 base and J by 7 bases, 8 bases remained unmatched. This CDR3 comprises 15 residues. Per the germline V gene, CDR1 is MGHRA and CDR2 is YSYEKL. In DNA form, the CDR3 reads TGCGCCAGCAGCCAAGGTTGGACAGGGACAGGGGAGCAGTACTTC. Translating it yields CASSQGWTGTGEQYF.

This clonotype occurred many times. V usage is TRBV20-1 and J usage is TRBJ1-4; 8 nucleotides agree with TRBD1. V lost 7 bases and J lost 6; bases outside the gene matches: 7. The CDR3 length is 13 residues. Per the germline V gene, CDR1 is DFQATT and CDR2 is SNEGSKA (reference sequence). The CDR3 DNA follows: TGCAGTGTCCCGGGACAGGCTGATGAAAAACTGTTTTTT. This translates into CSVPGQADEKLFF.

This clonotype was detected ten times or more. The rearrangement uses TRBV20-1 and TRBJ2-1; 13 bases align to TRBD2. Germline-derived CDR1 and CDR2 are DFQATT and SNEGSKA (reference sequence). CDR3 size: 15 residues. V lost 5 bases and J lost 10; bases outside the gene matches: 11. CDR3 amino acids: CSARTGTSGIGEQFF. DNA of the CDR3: TGCAGTGCTCGAACGGGGACTAGCGGGATAGGGGAGCAGTTCTTC.

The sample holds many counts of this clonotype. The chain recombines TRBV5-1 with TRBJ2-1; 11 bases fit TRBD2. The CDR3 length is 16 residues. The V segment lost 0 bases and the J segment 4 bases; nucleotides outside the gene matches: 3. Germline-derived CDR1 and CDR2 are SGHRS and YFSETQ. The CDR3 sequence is CASSLATSGAYNEQFF. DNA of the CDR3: TGCGCCAGCAGCTTGGCGACTAGCGGGGCGTACAATGAGCAGTTCTTC.

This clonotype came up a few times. In DNA, the CDR3 is TGCGCCAGCAGCCAAGATGAGGGAAGATACACTGAAGCTTTCTTT. Residues: CASSQDEGRYTEAFF. The chain couples TRBV4-1 to TRBJ1-1, with D unclear. Between the trimmed V and J ends, which lost 0 bases and 3 bases, there was a span of 11 bases. CDR1 and CDR2 (germline): MGHRA, YSYEKL. This CDR3 region has 15 residues.

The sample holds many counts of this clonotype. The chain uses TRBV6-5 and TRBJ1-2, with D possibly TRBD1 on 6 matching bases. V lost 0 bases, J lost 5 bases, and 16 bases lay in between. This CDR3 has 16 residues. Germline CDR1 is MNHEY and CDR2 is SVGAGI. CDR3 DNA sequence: TGTGCCAGCAGTTACTCATCAAGTGGACAGCCTTATGGCTACACCTTC. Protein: CASSYSSSGQPYGYTF.

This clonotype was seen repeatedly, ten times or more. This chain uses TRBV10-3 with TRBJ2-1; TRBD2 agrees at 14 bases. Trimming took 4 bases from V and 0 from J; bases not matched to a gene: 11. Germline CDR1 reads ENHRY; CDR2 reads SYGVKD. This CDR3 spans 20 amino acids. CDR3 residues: CAISGAGTSGRGSSYNEQFF. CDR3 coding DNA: TGTGCCATCAGTGGGGCCGGGACTAGCGGGAGAGGGAGCTCCTACAATGAGCAGTTCTTC.

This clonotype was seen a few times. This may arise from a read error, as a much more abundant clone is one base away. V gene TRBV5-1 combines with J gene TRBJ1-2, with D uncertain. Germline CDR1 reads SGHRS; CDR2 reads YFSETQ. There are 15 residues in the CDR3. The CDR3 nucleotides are TGCGCCAGCAGCTTGGGTCAGAGTGGAAACTATGGCTACGCCTTC. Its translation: CASSLGQSGNYGYAF.

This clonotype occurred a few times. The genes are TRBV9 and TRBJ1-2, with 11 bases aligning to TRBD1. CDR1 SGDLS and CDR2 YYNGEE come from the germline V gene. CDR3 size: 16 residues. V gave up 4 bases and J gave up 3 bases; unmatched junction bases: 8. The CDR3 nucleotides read TGTGCCAGCAGCCTTCGACCGGGACAGGGGGACTATGGCTACACCTTC. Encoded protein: CASSLRPGQGDYGYTF.

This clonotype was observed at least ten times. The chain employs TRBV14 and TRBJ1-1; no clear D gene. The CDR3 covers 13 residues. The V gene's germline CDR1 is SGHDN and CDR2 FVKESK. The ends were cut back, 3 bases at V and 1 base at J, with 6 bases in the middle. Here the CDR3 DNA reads TGTGCCAGCAGCCAGTTTCCGAACACTGAAGCTTTCTTT. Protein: CASSQFPNTEAFF.

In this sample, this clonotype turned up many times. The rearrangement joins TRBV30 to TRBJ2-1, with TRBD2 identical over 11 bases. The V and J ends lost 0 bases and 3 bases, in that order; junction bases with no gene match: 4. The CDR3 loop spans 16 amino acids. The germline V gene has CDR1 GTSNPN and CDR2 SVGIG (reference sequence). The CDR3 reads CAWSVLAGAYYNEQFF. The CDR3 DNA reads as TGTGCCTGGAGTGTACTAGCGGGGGCTTACTACAATGAGCAGTTCTTC.

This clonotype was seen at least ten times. The CDR3 region is CASSQDLPDRNQPQHF. In DNA, the CDR3 is TGTGCCAGCAGCCAAGACCTCCCGGACCGCAATCAGCCCCAGCATTTT. The V call is TRBV3-1, the J call TRBJ1-5; no clear D gene. In germline, CDR1 is LGHDT, CDR2 YNNKEL (reference sequence). Trimming shortened V by 0 bases and J by 2 bases, and 11 bases separated the two germline ends. CDR3 size: 16 residues.

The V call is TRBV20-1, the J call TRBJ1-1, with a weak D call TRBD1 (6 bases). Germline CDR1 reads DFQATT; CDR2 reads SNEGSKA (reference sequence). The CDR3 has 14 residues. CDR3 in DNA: TGCAGCACCTATACCGGGACAATAAACACTGAAGCTTTCTTT. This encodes CSTYTGTINTEAFF.

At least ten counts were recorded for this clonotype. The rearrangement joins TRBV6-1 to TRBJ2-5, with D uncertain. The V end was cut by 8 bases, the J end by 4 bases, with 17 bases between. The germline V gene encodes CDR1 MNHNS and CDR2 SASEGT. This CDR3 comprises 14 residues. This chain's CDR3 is CASLAGPPRETQYF. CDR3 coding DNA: TGTGCCAGCTTGGCCGGGCCGCCCCGAGAGACCCAGTACTTC.

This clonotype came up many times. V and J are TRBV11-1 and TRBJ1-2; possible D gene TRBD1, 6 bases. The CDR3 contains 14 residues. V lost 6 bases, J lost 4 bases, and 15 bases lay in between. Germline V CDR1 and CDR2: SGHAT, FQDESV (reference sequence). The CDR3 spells CASSRTDGAYGYTF. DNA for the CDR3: TGTGCCAGCAGTCGGACAGATGGAGCCTATGGCTACACCTTC.

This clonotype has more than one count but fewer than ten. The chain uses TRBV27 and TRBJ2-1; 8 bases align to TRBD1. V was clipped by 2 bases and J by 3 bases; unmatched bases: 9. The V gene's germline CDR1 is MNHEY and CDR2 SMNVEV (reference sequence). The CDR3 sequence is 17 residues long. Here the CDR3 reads CASSLLQGALGYNEQFF. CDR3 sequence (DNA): TGTGCCAGCAGTTTACTTCAGGGGGCCTTGGGCTACAATGAGCAGTTCTTC.

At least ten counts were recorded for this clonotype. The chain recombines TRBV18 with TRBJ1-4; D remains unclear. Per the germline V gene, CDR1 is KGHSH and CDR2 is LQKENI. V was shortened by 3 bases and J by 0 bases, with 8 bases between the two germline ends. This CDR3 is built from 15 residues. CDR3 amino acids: CASSPPATTNEKLFF. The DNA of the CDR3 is TGTGCCAGCTCACCTCCTGCTACAACTAATGAAAAACTGTTTTTT.

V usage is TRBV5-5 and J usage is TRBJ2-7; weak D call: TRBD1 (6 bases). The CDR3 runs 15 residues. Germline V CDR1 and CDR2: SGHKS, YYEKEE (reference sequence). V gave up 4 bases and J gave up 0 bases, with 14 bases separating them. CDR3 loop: CASSPTGQASYEQYF. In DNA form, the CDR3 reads TGTGCCAGCAGCCCGACAGGCCAGGCCTCCTACGAGCAGTACTTC.